The 29 T cell receptor beta chains below all came from one sample that was sequenced in a study of T cell changes during pregnancy in multiple sclerosis. Measured with immunoSEQ multiplex PCR; TCRdb has only the in-frame clones, and not every one. The sample shows approximately 30,000 clones, roughly nine tenths of them seen only once. The sequences come from CD4+ T cells from peripheral blood mononuclear cells, collected in the first trimester of pregnancy. These receptor sequences come from a female donor in good health, enrolled as a control in a pregnancy study.

J is TRBJ1-1 and V is TRBV27; 7 bases are a match to TRBD1. V was clipped by 4 bases and J by 8 bases; unmatched bases: 7. CDR1 MNHEY and CDR2 SMNVEV come from the germline V gene (reference sequence). This CDR3 has 13 amino acids. CDR3: CASSSTSTGEAFF. DNA of the CDR3: TGTGCCAGCAGTTCCACCTCGACAGGGGAAGCTTTCTTT.

This chain links TRBV11-2 with TRBJ1-2; weak D call: TRBD1 (6 bases). This CDR3 is 15 amino acids long. Germline V gives CDR1 SGHAT, CDR2 FQNNGV. Trimming took off 5 bases at V and 5 bases at J, with 18 bases between the two ends. The CDR3 protein is CASSPVIDRPYGYTF. DNA for the CDR3: TGTGCCAGCAGCCCGGTTATCGACAGGCCATATGGCTACACCTTC. Together with reference TRBV11-2 and TRBJ1-2, the CDR3 gives the full variable domain: EAGVAQSPRYKIIEKRQSVAFWCNPISGHATLYWYQQILGQGPKLLIQFQNNGVVDDSQLPKDRFSAERLKGVDSTLKIQPAKLEDSAVYLCASSPVIDRPYGYTFGSGTRLTVV.

V gene TRBV29-1 combines with J gene TRBJ2-1; possible D gene TRBD1, 5 bases. The germline gives CDR1 SQVTM, CDR2 ANQGSEA. This CDR3 contains 9 residues. V was pared by 3 bases and J by 11 bases, with 5 bases between. CDR3 protein: CSVEGQQFF. The CDR3 bases are TGCAGCGTTGAGGGGCAGCAGTTCTTC.

Within the sample, this clone is medium-sized (0.01 to 0.1%). The CDR3 sequence is CASSLTPGTGEGSPLHF. CDR3 coding DNA: TGTGCCAGCAGTTTGACCCCCGGGACAGGGGAAGGTTCACCCCTCCACTTT. The V gene is TRBV28, the J gene TRBJ1-6; 10 bases fit TRBD1. The germline V gene has CDR1 MDHEN and CDR2 SYDVKM. The CDR3 sequence is 17 residues long. Germline trimming cut 3 bases from V and 9 bases from J; bases unmatched to any gene: 11.

The V and J genes are TRBV4-1 and TRBJ1-1; a weak D match, TRBD1 (5 bases). V was clipped by 4 bases and J by 4 bases, with 16 bases between them. CDR1 and CDR2 (germline): MGHRA, YSYEKL. This CDR3 is 15 amino acids long. CDR3 in DNA: TGCGCCAGCAGCCCCCCGCGCCTGGGGGGCACTGAAGCTTTCTTT. Translating gives CASSPPRLGGTEAFF.

The rearrangement links TRBV5-6 to TRBJ2-3, with D possibly matching TRBD1 (6 bases). Per germline, CDR1 SGHDT and CDR2 YYEEEE. This CDR3 spans 17 amino acids. V lost 1 base and J lost 2, with 17 bases in between. The CDR3 loop reads CASSLWGRMLVTDTQYF. The CDR3 DNA sequence: TGTGCCAGCAGCTTGTGGGGGCGAATGCTGGTCACAGATACGCAGTATTTT.

The chain carries TRBV18 and TRBJ1-2; the D gene is possibly TRBD1 (6 bases). V was pared by 3 bases and J by 7 bases, with 15 bases between. This CDR3 region has 14 residues. CDR1 KGHSH and CDR2 LQKENI come from the germline V gene. The CDR3: CASSPKTQGSGYTF. CDR3 bases: TGTGCCAGCTCACCCAAAACGCAGGGGAGTGGCTACACCTTC.

The chain is built from TRBV6-1 and TRBJ2-7, with 7 nucleotides matching TRBD1. The CDR3 has 13 residues. From germline, CDR1 is MNHNS and CDR2 SASEGT. After removal of 4 bases from V and 3 bases from J, the junction contained 3 bases not matched to a gene. The CDR3 DNA sequence: TGTGCCAGCAGTGGGACAGGTTACTACGAGCAGTACTTC. Translating it yields CASSGTGYYEQYF.

V and J are TRBV19 and TRBJ2-3; D is ambiguous. Germline CDR1 reads LNHDA; CDR2 reads SQIVND (reference sequence). The CDR3 runs 13 residues. V was clipped by 3 bases and J by 2 bases, with 6 bases between them. CDR3 sequence reads: CASSISLTDTQYF. The CDR3 bases are TGTGCCAGTAGTATCAGTCTCACAGATACGCAGTATTTT.

This chain connects TRBV7-9 to TRBJ2-2, with 7 bases lining up with TRBD1. The CDR3 length is 17 residues. The germline gives CDR1 SEHNR, CDR2 FQNEAQ (reference sequence). V was clipped by 5 bases and J by 2 bases; unmatched bases: 11. The CDR3 is CASSQNTGQQNTGELFF. The CDR3 nucleotides read TGTGCCAGCAGCCAAAACACGGGACAGCAAAACACCGGGGAGCTGTTTTTT.

The chain uses TRBV28 and TRBJ2-3, with 9 bases fitting TRBD1. The CDR3 spans 15 residues. The germline V gene has CDR1 MDHEN and CDR2 SYDVKM. The ends lost 6 bases at V and 6 bases at J; junction bases unmatched: 10. The CDR3 region has the DNA TGTGCCAGCAGGAGACCCGGGACAGGGACTGATACGCAGTATTTT. Translated: CASRRPGTGTDTQYF. The full variable domain, completed using reference TRBV28 and TRBJ2-3, is DVKVTQSSRYLVKRTGEKVFLECVQDMDHENMFWYRQDPGLGLRLIYFSYDVKMKEKGDIPEGYSVSREKKERFSLILESASTNQTSMYLCASRRPGTGTDTQYFGPGTRLTVL.

The chain recombines TRBV19 with TRBJ2-3, with 9 positions matching TRBD2. The CDR3 totals 17 residues. The germline CDR1 and CDR2 sequences are LNHDA and SQIVND (reference sequence). Trimming removed 1 base from V and 3 bases from J; junction bases left unmatched: 8. The CDR3 protein is CASSIVNSGSSTDTQYF. Here the CDR3 DNA reads TGTGCCAGTAGTATAGTTAATAGCGGGAGCTCGACAGATACGCAGTATTTT.

This clone has just one count. The J gene is TRBJ2-1, the V gene TRBV4-3; 10 nucleotides align to TRBD2. The length of the CDR3 is 16 residues. Germline V gene lookup returns CDR1 LGHNA and CDR2 YSLEER. Unmatched junction bases numbered 2, after V lost 1 base and J lost 2 bases. CDR3 nucleotides: TGCGCCAGCAGCCAAGTAGGACTAGCGGCCTACAATGAGCAGTTCTTC. This translates into CASSQVGLAAYNEQFF.

The CDR3 loop is CASSLEGLAGWNEQFF. The CDR3 DNA reads TGCGCCAGCAGCTTGGAAGGGCTAGCGGGGTGGAATGAGCAGTTCTTC. This chain joins TRBV5-1 and TRBJ2-1; 9 bases align to TRBD2. The CDR3 spans 16 residues. The V gene's germline CDR1 is SGHRS and CDR2 YFSETQ. With 0 bases clipped from V and 7 bases from J, the junction kept 8 bases outside the gene matches.

The chain couples TRBV27 to TRBJ1-6; the D is unclear. Germline-derived CDR1 and CDR2 are MNHEY and SMNVEV (reference sequence). V was cut by 0 bases and J by 5 bases, with 14 bases left in between. The CDR3 is made up of 17 amino acids. The CDR3 coding sequence is TGTGCCAGCAGTTTATCCTCGGCGACGGGTAATAATTCACCCCTCCACTTT. Protein sequence: CASSLSSATGNNSPLHF.

This chain connects TRBV30 to TRBJ1-2, with 7 bases lining up with TRBD1. Germline CDR1 reads GTSNPN; CDR2 reads SVGIG (reference sequence). Trimming removed 6 bases from V and 4 bases from J; junction bases left unmatched: 11. This CDR3 is 14 amino acids long. CDR3 amino acids: CACLGQGGFYGYTF. The DNA for the CDR3 is TGTGCCTGCCTGGGGCAGGGGGGATTCTATGGCTACACCTTC. The full variable domain, completed using reference TRBV30 and TRBJ1-2, is SQTIHQWPATLVQPVGSPLSLECTVEGTSNPNLYWYRQAAGRGLQLLFYSVGIGQISSEVPQNLSASRPQDRQFILSSKKLLLSDSGFYLCACLGQGGFYGYTFGSGTRLTVV.

This clone has a handful of counts. The CDR3 here is CASSRRGLGQGGTEAFF. Written as DNA, the CDR3 is TGTGCCAGCAGCCGTCGAGGGTTGGGACAGGGGGGCACTGAAGCTTTCTTT. This rearrangement joins TRBV28 to TRBJ1-1; 11 positions agree with TRBD1. CDR3 length equals 17 residues. Germline-derived CDR1 and CDR2 are MDHEN and SYDVKM. V was clipped by 6 bases and J by 4 bases; unmatched bases: 13.

This chain joins TRBV28 and TRBJ2-4; 9 bases match TRBD2. Trimming removed 3 bases from V and 4 bases from J; junction bases left unmatched: 10. Germline lookup yields CDR1 MDHEN and CDR2 SYDVKM. This CDR3 comprises 17 residues. The CDR3 DNA follows: TGTGCCAGCAGTTTCCCCGCGGGAGGGCCGAAAAAAAACATTCAGTACTTC. It is translated as CASSFPAGGPKKNIQYF.

The chain employs TRBV5-1 and TRBJ1-5, with 7 bases lining up with TRBD1. Germline-derived CDR1 and CDR2 are SGHRS and YFSETQ. CDR3 size: 15 residues. The junction had 9 bases not matched to a gene; V was cut back by 4 bases and J by 5 bases. CDR3 residues: CASSPTGDPYQPQHF. DNA of the CDR3: TGCGCCAGCAGCCCTACAGGGGACCCTTATCAGCCCCAGCATTTT.

The chain carries TRBV2 and TRBJ1-2; possibly TRBD1 for D (6 bases). This CDR3 comprises 14 residues. The V end lost 2 bases, the J end lost 0 bases, and 7 bases lay between the germline ends. Germline V lookup: CDR1 SNHLY, CDR2 FYNNEI. The CDR3 DNA reads TGTGCCAGCAGTGAACAGGGGCCTAACTATGGCTACACCTTC. It is translated as CASSEQGPNYGYTF.

The chain employs TRBV6-5 and TRBJ1-4; 8 bases fit TRBD1. Trimming took 4 bases from V and 7 from J; bases not matched to a gene: 5. Germline V lookup: CDR1 MNHEY, CDR2 SVGAGI. This CDR3 comprises 14 residues. The CDR3 DNA reads TGTGCCAGCAGTTTGACAGGGGAAGCTGAAAAACTGTTTTTT. Translated, it gives CASSLTGEAEKLFF.

This CDR3 is CATSRKRGFDTGELFF. The CDR3 region has the DNA TGTGCCACCAGCAGAAAGCGGGGGTTCGACACCGGGGAGCTGTTTTTT. This chain joins TRBV15 and TRBJ2-2; 8 bases align to TRBD2. The CDR3 runs to 16 residues. V shed 2 bases and J 3 bases; nucleotides not matched to a gene: 5. Germline V CDR1 and CDR2: LNHNV, YYDKDF (reference sequence).

V gene TRBV7-3 combines with J gene TRBJ2-7, with 7 bases that match TRBD1. V gave up 5 bases and J gave up 4 bases; unmatched junction bases: 11. The length of the CDR3 is 15 residues. CDR1 and CDR2 (germline): SGHTA, FQGTGA. The chain's CDR3 is CASSPGHQGVYEQYF. The CDR3 nucleotides read TGTGCCAGCAGCCCGGGACATCAGGGGGTATACGAGCAGTACTTC.

This chain uses TRBV6-5 with TRBJ1-1; 7 bases map to TRBD1. Trimming took 8 bases from V and 5 from J; bases not matched to a gene: 11. Germline V gene lookup returns CDR1 MNHEY and CDR2 SVGAGI. The CDR3 runs 14 residues. CDR3 DNA sequence: TGTGCCAGCTTTGTGAGGGGGCGAAATACTGAAGCTTTCTTT. It yields the protein CASFVRGRNTEAFF.

The chain is built from TRBV30 and TRBJ2-7, with 8 bases that match TRBD1. Germline trimming cut 5 bases from V and 6 bases from J; bases unmatched to any gene: 9. CDR1 is GTSNPN and CDR2 is SVGIG in the germline V gene (reference sequence). This CDR3 is 13 amino acids long. DNA for the CDR3: TGTGCCTGGCTCAGGACAGGGTCCCGCGAGCAGTACTTC. Protein sequence: CAWLRTGSREQYF.

This chain uses TRBV2 with TRBJ2-5; TRBD2 matches 7 bases. The CDR3 runs to 11 residues. V gave up 7 bases and J gave up 9 bases; unmatched junction bases: 5. Germline assignment: CDR1 SNHLY and CDR2 FYNNEI. The CDR3: CASTALAPQYF. For the CDR3, the DNA is TGTGCCAGCACCGCACTAGCGCCCCAGTACTTC.

This clone was detected once. This chain links TRBV7-2 with TRBJ2-5, with a possible D match to TRBD2 (6 bases). From germline, CDR1 is SGHTA and CDR2 FQGNSA. The ends were cut back, 5 bases at V and 1 base at J, with 14 bases in the middle. The CDR3 runs to 15 residues. CDR3 residues: CASSPRPGLQETQYF. The CDR3 nucleotides read TGTGCCAGCAGCCCCCGACCGGGACTCCAAGAGACCCAGTACTTC.

V and J are TRBV10-2 and TRBJ2-6; 7 nucleotides align to TRBD2. J lost 0 bases, V lost 8 bases, and 4 bases had no gene match. The germline gives CDR1 WSHSY, CDR2 SAAADI. The CDR3 length is 15 residues. The CDR3: CASLAGNSGANVLTF. The CDR3, as DNA: TGCGCCAGCTTAGCGGGTAACTCTGGGGCCAACGTCCTGACTTTC.

This sequence joins TRBV19 and TRBJ2-1; 7 bases map to TRBD1. Germline trimming cut 4 bases from V and 5 bases from J; bases unmatched to any gene: 2. The CDR3 runs 13 residues. Germline V gene lookup returns CDR1 LNHDA and CDR2 SQIVND (reference sequence). In nucleotides, the CDR3 is TGTGCCAGTAGTAGGGACAGCGACAATGAGCAGTTCTTC. It translates to CASSRDSDNEQFF. Based on the CDR3 plus reference TRBV19 and TRBJ2-1, the full variable domain is DGGITQSPKYLFRKEGQNVTLSCEQNLNHDAMYWYRQDPGQGLRLIYYSQIVNDFQKGDIAEGYSVSREKKESFPLTVTSAQKNPTAFYLCASSRDSDNEQFFGPGTRLTVL.